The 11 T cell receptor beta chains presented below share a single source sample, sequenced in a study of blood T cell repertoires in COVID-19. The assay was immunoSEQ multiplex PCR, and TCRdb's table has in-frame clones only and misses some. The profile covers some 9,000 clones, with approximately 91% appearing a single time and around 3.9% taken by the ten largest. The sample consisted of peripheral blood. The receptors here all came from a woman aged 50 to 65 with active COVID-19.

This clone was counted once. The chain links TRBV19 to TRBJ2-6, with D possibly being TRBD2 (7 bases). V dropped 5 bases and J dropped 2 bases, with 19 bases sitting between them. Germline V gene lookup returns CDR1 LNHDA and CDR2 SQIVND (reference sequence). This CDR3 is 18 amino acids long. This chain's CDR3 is CASSSWGGDETGANVLTF. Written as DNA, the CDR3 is TGTGCCAGTAGTTCCTGGGGGGGCGACGAAACTGGGGCCAACGTCCTGACTTTC. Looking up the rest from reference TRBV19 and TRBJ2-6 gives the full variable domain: DGGITQSPKYLFRKEGQNVTLSCEQNLNHDAMYWYRQDPGQGLRLIYYSQIVNDFQKGDIAEGYSVSREKKESFPLTVTSAQKNPTAFYLCASSSWGGDETGANVLTFGAGSRLTVL.

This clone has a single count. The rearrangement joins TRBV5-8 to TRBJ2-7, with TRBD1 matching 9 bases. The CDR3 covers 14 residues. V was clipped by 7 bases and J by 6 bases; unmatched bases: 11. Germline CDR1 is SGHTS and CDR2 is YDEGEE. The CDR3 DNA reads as TGTGCCAGCCAATCAGGGACAGGGTACGGCGAGCAGTACTTC. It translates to CASQSGTGYGEQYF.

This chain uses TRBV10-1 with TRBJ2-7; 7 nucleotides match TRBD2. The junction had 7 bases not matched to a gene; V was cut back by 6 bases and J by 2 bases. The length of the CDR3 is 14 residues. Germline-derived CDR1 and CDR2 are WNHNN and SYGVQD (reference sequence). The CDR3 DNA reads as TGCGCCAGCAGCCCTGGGGGGGTAACCTACGAGCAGTACTTC. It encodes CASSPGGVTYEQYF.

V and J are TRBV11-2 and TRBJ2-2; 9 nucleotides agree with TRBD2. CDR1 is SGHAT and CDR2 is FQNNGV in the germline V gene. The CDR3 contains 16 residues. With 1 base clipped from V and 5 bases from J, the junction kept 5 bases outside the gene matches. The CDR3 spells CASSLVSAGGTGELFF. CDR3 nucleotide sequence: TGTGCCAGCAGCTTAGTATCTGCGGGAGGGACCGGGGAGCTGTTTTTT.

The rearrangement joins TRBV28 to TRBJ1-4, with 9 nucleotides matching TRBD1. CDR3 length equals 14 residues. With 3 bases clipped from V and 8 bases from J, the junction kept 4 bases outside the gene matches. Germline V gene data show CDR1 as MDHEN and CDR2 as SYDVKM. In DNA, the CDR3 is TGTGCCAGCAGTTTCAGGACAGGGGACGAAAAACTGTTTTTT. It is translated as CASSFRTGDEKLFF. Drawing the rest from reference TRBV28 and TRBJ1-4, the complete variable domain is DVKVTQSSRYLVKRTGEKVFLECVQDMDHENMFWYRQDPGLGLRLIYFSYDVKMKEKGDIPEGYSVSREKKERFSLILESASTNQTSMYLCASSFRTGDEKLFFGSGTQLSVL.

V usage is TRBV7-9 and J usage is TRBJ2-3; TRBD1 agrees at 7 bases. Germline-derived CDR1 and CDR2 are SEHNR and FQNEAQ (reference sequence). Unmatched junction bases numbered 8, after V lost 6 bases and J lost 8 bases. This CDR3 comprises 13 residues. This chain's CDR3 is CASRLIRDSTQYF. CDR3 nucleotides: TGTGCCAGCAGGCTTATTCGGGACAGTACGCAGTATTTT. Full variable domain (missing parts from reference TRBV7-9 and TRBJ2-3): DTGVSQNPRHKITKRGQNVTFRCDPISEHNRLYWYRQTLGQGPEFLTYFQNEAQLEKSRLLSDRFSAERPKGSFSTLEIQRTEQGDSAMYLCASRLIRDSTQYFGPGTRLTVL.

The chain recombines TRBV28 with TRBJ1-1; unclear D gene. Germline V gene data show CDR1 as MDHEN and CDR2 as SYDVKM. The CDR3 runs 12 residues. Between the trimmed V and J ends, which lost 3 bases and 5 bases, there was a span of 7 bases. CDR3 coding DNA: TGTGCCAGCAGTTTTCCCCGGACTGAAGCTTTCTTT. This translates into CASSFPRTEAFF.

The CDR3 region has the DNA TGTGCCAGCAGCCTAGGGGTTGCAAACATTCAGTACTTC. Amino acid sequence: CASSLGVANIQYF. The rearrangement uses TRBV28 and TRBJ2-4, with D possibly matching TRBD1 (5 bases). The V end lost 6 bases, the J end lost 6 bases, and 12 bases lay between the germline ends. The CDR3 loop spans 13 amino acids. Germline V gene data show CDR1 as MDHEN and CDR2 as SYDVKM. Based on the CDR3 plus reference TRBV28 and TRBJ2-4, the full variable domain is DVKVTQSSRYLVKRTGEKVFLECVQDMDHENMFWYRQDPGLGLRLIYFSYDVKMKEKGDIPEGYSVSREKKERFSLILESASTNQTSMYLCASSLGVANIQYFGAGTRLSVL.

DNA of the CDR3: TGTGCCAGCTCACCCGGACAGGCGGCAACTAATGAAAAACTGTTTTTT. Amino acid sequence: CASSPGQAATNEKLFF. This chain connects TRBV18 to TRBJ1-4; 7 bases are a match to TRBD1. The CDR3 length is 16 residues. Trimming cost V 3 bases and J 0 bases; bases outside gene matches: 4. Germline V gives CDR1 KGHSH, CDR2 LQKENI.

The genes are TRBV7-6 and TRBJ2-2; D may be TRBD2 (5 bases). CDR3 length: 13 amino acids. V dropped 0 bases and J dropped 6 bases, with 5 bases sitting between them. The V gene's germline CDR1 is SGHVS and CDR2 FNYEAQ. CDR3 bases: TGTGCCAGCAGCTTAGCTAGCGCCGGGGAGCTGTTTTTT. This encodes CASSLASAGELFF.

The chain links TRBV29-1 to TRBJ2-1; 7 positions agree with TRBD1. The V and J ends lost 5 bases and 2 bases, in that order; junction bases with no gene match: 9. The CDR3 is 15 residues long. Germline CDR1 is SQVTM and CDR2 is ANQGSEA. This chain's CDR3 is CSVLWSDRAYNEQFF. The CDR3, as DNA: TGCAGCGTTCTATGGAGTGACAGGGCCTACAATGAGCAGTTCTTC.